The clone carrying this TCR beta chain was counted a single time. These data come from a study of blood T cell repertoires in COVID-19. Study as a whole: Collection of acute and convalescent COVID-19 samples took place in the United States, Italy and Spain. Sample material is recorded as cDNA or gDNA derived from T cells, B-cell-depleted T cells, or PBMCs.

How the authors handled the data: Amplification with reference gene primers provided the estimates of nucleated cell counts. Clones were read by immunoSEQ multiplex PCR, and TCRdb kept only the in-frame ones, dropping some. From that table come the V and J calls and clone size; the DNA was used to work out D and trimming. This sample has roughly 78,000 clones, with roughly 89% found just once. The CDR3 extends over 15 amino acids. Trimming removed 2 bases at V and 3 bases at J, with 10 bases between. Per germline, CDR1 LNHDA and CDR2 SQIVND (reference sequence). This chain joins TRBV19 and TRBJ2-2, with D possibly matching TRBD1 (6 bases). The TCR was taken from a man in his 60s with acute or convalescent COVID-19. The sequencing input was peripheral blood. CDR3 in amino acids: CASSIRGGYTGELFF. DNA of the CDR3: TGTGCCAGTAGTATACGAGGGGGTTACACCGGGGAGCTGTTTTTT.